What follows are 26 T cell receptor beta chains derived from one specimen sequenced in a study of vaccination effects on CD4 cells after COVID-19. Using viral peptide pools, the ViraFEST assay grew out antigen-specific CD4+ T cells prior to sequencing. When less than 12 days of culture had elapsed, CD4+ T cells were isolated. Two-dose vaccination with either BNT162b2 or mRNA-1273 was given to the participants. These TCRs are of unknown antigen specificity. The repertoire was sequenced with immunoSEQ multiplex PCR; TCRdb's copy has only in-frame clones and lacks some. This table has fewer than 85,000 clones, under 80% appearing once. This specimen was CD4+ T cells from PBMCs cultured with HCoV-OC43 spike peptides, taken after COVID-19 vaccination. The subset: HCoV-OC43 spike overlapping peptide pool stimulation. The receptors were gathered from a human donor who received a COVID-19 vaccine.

The V gene is TRBV11-2, the J gene TRBJ1-2; D gene unclear. Trimming pared 7 bases from V and 0 bases from J, leaving 21 bases between. Germline CDR1 and CDR2: SGHAT and FQNNGV. This CDR3 has 17 residues. Written as DNA, the CDR3 is TGTGCCAGCAACCCTGGCTTGGGTGTCGGCCCTAACTATGGCTACACCTTC. Amino acids: CASNPGLGVGPNYGYTF.

The rearrangement links TRBV7-2 to TRBJ1-1; D ambiguous. Germline CDR1 is SGHTA and CDR2 is FQGNSA. The CDR3 contains 13 residues. Trimming took 6 bases from V and 1 from J, leaving 9 bases between them. Here the CDR3 reads CASRATANTEAFF. The CDR3 nucleotides read TGTGCCAGCAGGGCAACCGCGAACACTGAAGCTTTCTTT. Looking up the rest from reference TRBV7-2 and TRBJ1-1 gives the full variable domain: GAGVSQSPSNKVTEKGKDVELRCDPISGHTALYWYRQSLGQGLEFLIYFQGNSAPDKSGLPSDRFSAERTGGSVSTLTIQRTQQEDSAVYLCASRATANTEAFFGQGTRLTVV.

This chain uses TRBV25-1 with TRBJ1-1; D call uncertain. The CDR3 totals 14 residues. V was clipped by 4 bases and J by 4 bases, with 13 bases between them. Germline V gene data show CDR1 as MGHDK and CDR2 as SYGVNS. In DNA, the CDR3 is TGTGCCAGCAGTGTTTCACAGTCGGGCACTGAAGCTTTCTTT. Translating it yields CASSVSQSGTEAFF. The variable domain in full, with the rest retrieved from reference TRBV25-1 and TRBJ1-1, is EADIYQTPRYLVIGTGKKITLECSQTMGHDKMYWYQQDPGMELHLIHYSYGVNSTEKGDLSSESTVSRIRTEHFPLTLESARPSHTSQYLCASSVSQSGTEAFFGQGTRLTVV.

The CDR3, as DNA: TGTGCCAGCAGCTTGACCACTAGCGGGGATATCTACGAGCAGTACGTC. Translating it yields CASSLTTSGDIYEQYV. V and J are TRBV7-8 and TRBJ2-7; TRBD2 agrees at 10 bases. This CDR3 is built from 16 residues. The V gene's germline CDR1 is SGHVS and CDR2 FQNEAQ. Trimming at V came to 3 bases and at J to 3 bases, leaving 8 bases not matched to a gene.

The chain employs TRBV6-5 and TRBJ1-1; TRBD1 matches 8 bases. The CDR3 runs to 14 residues. CDR1 is MNHEY and CDR2 is SVGAGI in the germline V gene. V lost 5 bases and J lost 3; bases outside the gene matches: 5. The CDR3 spells CASSIHRGDTEAFF. The CDR3 nucleotides read TGTGCCAGCAGTATCCACAGGGGGGACACTGAAGCTTTCTTT.

V gene TRBV29-1 combines with J gene TRBJ1-4; D uncertain. Germline CDR1 and CDR2: SQVTM and ANQGSEA. V was cut by 5 bases and J by 8 bases, with 15 bases left in between. This CDR3 contains 13 residues. CDR3 sequence: CSVTGPTREKLFF. CDR3 coding DNA: TGCAGCGTTACGGGTCCTACGAGAGAAAAACTGTTTTTT. Full variable domain (remainder filled in from reference TRBV29-1 and TRBJ1-4): SAVISQKPSRDICQRGTSLTIQCQVDSQVTMMFWYRQQPGQSLTLIATANQGSEATYESGFVIDKFPISRPNLTFSTLTVSNMSPEDSSIYLCSVTGPTREKLFFGSGTQLSVL.

The V gene is TRBV10-1, the J gene TRBJ2-2; D not certain. Trimming took 5 bases from V and 4 from J, leaving 5 bases between them. Per germline, CDR1 WNHNN and CDR2 SYGVQD (reference sequence). The CDR3 totals 12 residues. The CDR3 bases are TGCGCCAGCAGTAGCTTCACCGGGGAGCTGTTTTTT. Translation: CASSSFTGELFF.

This rearrangement joins TRBV9 to TRBJ2-1; D perhaps matches TRBD1 (6 bases). CDR1 and CDR2 (germline): SGDLS, YYNGEE. The CDR3 contains 13 residues. The ends were cut back, 3 bases at V and 3 bases at J, with 7 bases in the middle. The CDR3 DNA reads as TGTGCCAGCAGCGGCAGGGGCTACAATGAGCAGTTCTTC. This translates into CASSGRGYNEQFF.

The chain has TRBV3-1 (or the pseudogene TRBV3-2) and TRBJ1-5, with no clear D. Germline values: CDR1 LGHDT, CDR2 YNNKEL (reference sequence). V lost 4 bases to trimming and J lost 1 base, with 5 bases between them. The CDR3 loop spans 13 amino acids. Written as DNA, the CDR3 is TGTGCCAGCAGCCGTCAGAGCAATCAGCCCCAGCATTTT. Its protein is CASSRQSNQPQHF.

V is TRBV11-3 and J is TRBJ2-3; 8 bases line up with TRBD1. Trimming removed 1 base from V and 2 bases from J; junction bases left unmatched: 5. The CDR3 is made up of 16 amino acids. Germline assignment: CDR1 SGHNT and CDR2 YENEEA. As DNA, the CDR3 is TGTGCCAGCAGCTTAGGCAGGGGGCCTATCACAGATACGCAGTATTTT. It specifies CASSLGRGPITDTQYF.

The V and J genes are TRBV6-5 and TRBJ1-5; D call uncertain. Looked up from germline, CDR1 is MNHEY and CDR2 is SVGAGI. V was pared by 6 bases and J by 2 bases, with 11 bases between. This CDR3 has 14 amino acids. CDR3 DNA: TGTGCCAGCAGCCCCGCCCCCGGCAATCAGCCCCAGCATTTT. Translation gives CASSPAPGNQPQHF.

V is TRBV7-9 and J is TRBJ1-1; D is unclear. The CDR3 runs 17 residues. Germline values: CDR1 SEHNR, CDR2 FQNEAQ (reference sequence). V lost 1 base to trimming and J lost 4 bases, with 19 bases between them. DNA for the CDR3: TGTGCCAGCAGCTTAGATTACGGGTTTTTAGGTGGCACTGAAGCTTTCTTT. Protein product: CASSLDYGFLGGTEAFF.

The sample holds one count of this clone. The gene calls are TRBV10-1 and TRBJ1-1; 7 nucleotides align to TRBD1. The CDR3 has 12 residues. The germline V gene encodes CDR1 WNHNN and CDR2 SYGVQD (reference sequence). Trimming at V came to 0 bases and at J to 11 bases, leaving 3 bases not matched to a gene. This chain's CDR3 is CASSESGRGAFF. The CDR3, as DNA: TGCGCCAGCAGTGAGTCGGGCAGGGGGGCTTTCTTT.

V usage is TRBV10-1 and J usage is TRBJ2-5; tentatively, D is TRBD1 or TRBD2 (5 bases each). The CDR3 extends over 13 amino acids. Trimming shortened V by 2 bases and J by 6 bases, and 10 bases separated the two germline ends. CDR1 and CDR2 from the germline V gene are WNHNN and SYGVQD (reference sequence). In DNA form, the CDR3 reads TGCGCCAGCAGTGAGGGGGGTATGAAGACCCAGTACTTC. It translates to CASSEGGMKTQYF.

The CDR3 here is CASSPPARAKNIQYF. CDR3 bases: TGTGCCAGCTCACCCCCAGCGAGAGCCAAAAACATTCAGTACTTC. The J gene is TRBJ2-4, the V gene TRBV18; D unclear. CDR1 is KGHSH, CDR2 LQKENI, per germline. The CDR3 extends over 15 amino acids. Trimming removed 3 bases from V and 0 bases from J, with 9 bases in between.

This clone was found once. CDR3 protein: CATNPGTGLTGELFF. The CDR3 DNA follows: TGTGCCACCAACCCCGGGACAGGGTTAACCGGGGAGCTGTTTTTT. This chain joins TRBV24-1 and TRBJ2-2; 9 bases map to TRBD1. Trimming cost V 8 bases and J 5 bases; bases outside gene matches: 8. In germline, CDR1 is KGHDR, CDR2 SFDVKD. The length of the CDR3 is 15 residues.

This clone came up a few times. The chain couples TRBV28 to TRBJ2-7, with D possibly matching TRBD1 (6 bases). Germline V gives CDR1 MDHEN, CDR2 SYDVKM. The CDR3 runs to 14 residues. V lost 5 bases, J lost 4 bases, and 15 bases lay in between. CDR3 in amino acids: CASSTTGKVYEQYV. CDR3 bases: TGTGCCAGCAGTACCACAGGGAAGGTTTACGAGCAGTACGTC.

This clone was observed a few times. This chain links TRBV18 with TRBJ1-2; D perhaps matches TRBD1 (5 bases). CDR1 is KGHSH, CDR2 LQKENI, per germline. The ends were cut back, 0 bases at V and 3 bases at J, with 8 bases in the middle. The CDR3 spans 14 residues. CDR3 DNA: TGTGCCAGCTCACCACCCCAGGGATACTATGGCTACACCTTC. It yields the protein CASSPPQGYYGYTF.

This chain connects TRBV28 to TRBJ2-7; TRBD1 matches at 10 bases. The length of the CDR3 is 14 residues. The germline gives CDR1 MDHEN, CDR2 SYDVKM. V was pared by 6 bases and J by 4 bases, with 6 bases of the junction left unmatched. This CDR3 reads CASSAPGQGYEQYV. CDR3 in DNA: TGTGCCAGCAGCGCCCCGGGACAGGGGTACGAGCAGTACGTC.

The chain employs TRBV6-5 and TRBJ1-5; D is perhaps TRBD1 (6 bases). Germline V gene data show CDR1 as MNHEY and CDR2 as SVGAGI. This CDR3 spans 14 amino acids. V gave up 5 bases and J gave up 4 bases, with 12 bases separating them. CDR3 DNA sequence: TGTGCCAGCAGTCGGACAGTCCGTAATCAGCCCCAGCATTTT. Residues: CASSRTVRNQPQHF.

The chain has TRBV2 and TRBJ2-4; no reliable D call. The length of the CDR3 is 14 residues. The ends were cut back, 6 bases at V and 9 bases at J, with 18 bases in the middle. Germline V gene sequence: CDR1 SNHLY, CDR2 FYNNEI. DNA of the CDR3: TGTGCCAGCAGCGACCCGACGGGTGAAGGCATTCAGTACTTC. It encodes CASSDPTGEGIQYF.

This clone was found a few times. The V call is TRBV19, the J call TRBJ2-1, with D perhaps being TRBD1 or TRBD2 (5 bases each). Germline V gene lookup returns CDR1 LNHDA and CDR2 SQIVND (reference sequence). Between the trimmed V and J ends, which lost 2 bases and 3 bases, there was a span of 17 bases. CDR3 length: 17 residues. CDR3 residues: CASSISGPGAYYNEQFF. The CDR3 DNA reads TGTGCCAGTAGTATATCGGGGCCCGGGGCCTACTACAATGAGCAGTTCTTC.

This clone came up once. The CDR3 protein is CASSLGSPAHYGYTF. In DNA, the CDR3 is TGTGCCAGCAGCTTAGGTTCCCCTGCGCATTATGGCTACACCTTC. The chain joins TRBV11-1 to TRBJ1-2, with D hard to call. The CDR3 length is 15 residues. CDR1 and CDR2 (germline): SGHAT, FQDESV (reference sequence). V was cut by 1 base and J by 5 bases, with 14 bases left in between.

The V gene is TRBV9, the J gene TRBJ1-2, with TRBD1 identical over 7 bases. The CDR3 covers 15 residues. Germline CDR1 SGDLS, CDR2 YYNGEE. Trimming cost V 4 bases and J 4 bases; bases outside gene matches: 10. CDR3 in amino acids: CASSPQTGSLYGYTF. DNA for the CDR3: TGTGCCAGCAGCCCACAGACAGGGTCCCTCTATGGCTACACCTTC.

The chain recombines TRBV5-1 with TRBJ1-1; 10 nucleotides agree with TRBD1. The CDR3 has 15 residues. V lost 4 bases and J lost 4; bases outside the gene matches: 7. Germline CDR1 and CDR2: SGHRS and YFSETQ. As DNA, the CDR3 is TGCGCCAGCAGCAGGAGCCGGGACAGGGGCACTGAAGCTTTCTTT. Translated: CASSRSRDRGTEAFF.

The chain recombines TRBV10-3 with TRBJ2-1, with no clear D. This CDR3 region has 11 residues. V was pared by 1 base and J by 10 bases, with 5 bases between. Germline V gene lookup returns CDR1 ENHRY and CDR2 SYGVKD. CDR3 protein: CAISEYREQFF. The CDR3 region has the DNA TGTGCCATCAGTGAGTACCGGGAGCAGTTCTTC.